This TCR beta chain was profiled in a study of ipilimumab plus nivolumab after autologous stem cell transplantation. Study background: Myeloma patients were high-risk transplant-naive or relapsed within 3 years of first autologous transplant.

Whole-study findings and limits: Authors suggest TCR repertoire, Treg phenotype and gut microbiota support further study.

Only in-frame clones appear in the TCRdb table, and some are missing; sequencing was by immunoSEQ multiplex PCR. The table records about 43,000 clones, around nine tenths of them present only once. As concerns this clone: The antigen is undetermined.

Patients got ipilimumab 1 mg/kg beginning 14 to 28 days post-transplant. Patients received nivolumab 3 mg/kg at weeks 1, 4, 7, 10, then fortnightly to week 26. Germline-derived CDR1 and CDR2 are SEHNR and FQNEAQ (reference sequence). Losses at the gene ends were 6 bases for V and 7 bases for J; bases not matched to a gene: 3. The CDR3 runs to 12 residues. The chain links TRBV7-9 to TRBJ2-1, with 7 bases identical to TRBD1. The TCR sequence derives from a male donor with multiple myeloma. Sequencing was performed on PBMCs, taken in a trial of ipilimumab plus nivolumab as post-transplant consolidation. CDR3 in DNA: TGTGCCAGCAGTCAGGACAGGAATGAGCAGTTCTTC. It specifies CASSQDRNEQFF.